This entry is about one T cell receptor (beta chain). Trimming shortened V by 0 bases and J by 2 bases, and 5 bases separated the two germline ends. The CDR3 runs to 13 residues. Germline V gives CDR1 MNHEY, CDR2 SVGAGI. The assay was immunoSEQ multiplex PCR, and TCRdb's table has in-frame clones only and misses some. The table has over 65,000 clones, 80% to 90% seen once. These data belong to a study of blood T cell repertoires in COVID-19. Study in general: The origin of the acute and convalescent COVID-19 samples was the United States, Italy and Spain.

The chain recombines TRBV6-5 with TRBJ2-7; TRBD2 is a possible D gene (5 bases). The sample taken for sequencing was peripheral blood. The clonotype comes from a human donor in a cohort sampled during active COVID-19. The CDR3 DNA is TGTGCCAGCAGTTACTCCGGGGCCTACGAGCAGTACTTC. This translates into CASSYSGAYEQYF.